This T cell receptor beta chain emerged from a study of regulatory T cells in long-lasting Graves disease. This CDR3 is built from 13 residues. Trimming left V 8 bases short and J 5 bases short, with 12 bases between. Germline loops: CDR1 SGHTA, CDR2 FQGTGA. Sample time point: newly diagnosed GD, antithyroid drugs for less than 3 months. With RNA extracted from PBMCs as input, the TCR library was made. CDR3 regions were amplified by Arm-PCR using iRepertoire HTBI primers to build TCR beta libraries. TCRdb called the multiplex PCR reads again in MiXCR, with one record for every CDR3 protein. This sample has about 420,000 distinct CDR3 sequences; roughly 15% occur once, and the top ten carry 20% to 25%. These data also formed part of another study, on T cells in Graves' hyperthyroidism and ophthalmopathy. Per that paper: Each diagnosis drew on symptoms, thyroxine, TRAb, thyroid ultrasound and orbital computed tomography findings.

The chain carries TRBV7-3 and TRBJ2-2; D tentatively fits TRBD1 or TRBD2 (5 bases each). Sequencing was performed on peripheral blood mononuclear cells (PBMCs), taken at new diagnosis, from a patient treated with antithyroid drugs. The receptor's source is a woman aged 18-35 years with Graves disease. The CDR3 here is CASGLGETGELFF. As DNA, the CDR3 is TGTGCCAGCGGCCTGGGGGAGACCGGGGAGCTGTTTTTT. Variable domain in full (rest from reference TRBV7-3 and TRBJ2-2): GAGVSQTPSNKVTEKGKYVELRCDPISGHTALYWYRQSLGQGPEFLIYFQGTGAADDSGLPNDRFFAVRPEGSVSTLKIQRTERGDSAVYLCASGLGETGELFFGEGSRLTVL.